The clone carrying this T cell receptor (beta chain) has just a few counts. Its cognate antigen is unknown. CDR3 length: 16 residues. Germline V CDR1 and CDR2: SGDLS, YYNGEE. V gave up 1 base and J gave up 0 bases; unmatched junction bases: 1. The source of the sample is a study of T-cell memory formation after mild COVID-19. Background on the study: TCR clustering was largely donor specific. Study conclusions and caveats: For second-wave clones that peaked at day 37, SARS-CoV-2 specificity went unverified.

MiXCR was run by TCRdb on the 5' RACE reads, yielding one entry per CDR3 protein. The data show about 190,000 distinct CDR3 sequences, approximately 20% seen once. The chain combines TRBV9 with TRBJ2-6, with 7 nucleotides matching TRBD1. The TCR sequence derives from an adult woman who had mild COVID-19 (a few samples of this study predate the infection). Cell type and time point are not known. Sample: PBMCs or a T cell subset sorted from them (not recorded which). DNA of the CDR3: TGTGCCAGCAGCGTACGGGACAGCTCTGGGGCCAACGTCCTGACTTTC. The encoded protein is CASSVRDSSGANVLTF.